A selection of T cell receptor beta chains follows, all from one sample in a study of type 1 regulatory T cells. One entry per CDR3 protein, called by TCRdb with MiXCR from the reads. The sample comprises tens of thousands of distinct CDR3 sequences, around 49% of which are singletons, and more than 2% rests with the top ten. Their antigens are not known. The sample was cultured non-Tr1 T cells, either the whole culture or a sorted T cell fraction (not recorded which). The receptor set was obtained from a human donor in good health. Each CDR3 is given with its conserved first and last residue. The order of the fields is D gene, clone size, V gene, J gene, CDR3 DNA, CDR3 protein. The D gene is left open where the match is weak. Where a row states a size, it is once, few, many or the class of an expanded clone; other rows omit it.

.	.	TRBV6-1	TRBJ1-1	TGTGCCAGCAGGAACAGATATAAGGCTGAAGCTTTCTTT	CASRNRYKAEAFF
TRBD2	.	TRBV5-1	TRBJ2-5	TGCGCCAGCAGCTTAATTCCTAGCGGGGGGACCATCGCAGAGACCCAGTACTTC	CASSLIPSGGTIAETQYF
.	.	TRBV7-9	TRBJ2-1	TGTGCCAGCAGCACCCCACTGGGAAACAATGAGCAGTTCTTC	CASSTPLGNNEQFF
.	.	TRBV18	TRBJ2-3	TGTGCCAGCTCACCTAAAGATACGCAGTATTTT	CASSPKDTQYF
TRBD1	.	TRBV12-3/TRBV12-4	TRBJ1-2	TGTGCCAGCAGTTCCCGGGGGGGAGGGGGCGTAAGTGGCTACACCTTC	CASSSRGGGGVSGYTF
TRBD2	.	TRBV11-2	TRBJ2-2	TGTGCCAGCAGTTTTAGCGGGGGGGCCGCGGAGCTGTTTTTT	CASSFSGGAAELFF
TRBD2	.	TRBV5-1	TRBJ2-5	TGCGTCAGCAGCTTACCGGGACTAGGAACACAAGAGACCCAGTACTTC	CVSSLPGLGTQETQYF
TRBD1	.	TRBV7-3	TRBJ1-1	TGTGCCAGCAGCCGCGGACAGGCGAACACTGAAGCTTTCTTT	CASSRGQANTEAFF
.	.	TRBV7-9	TRBJ2-3	TGTGCCAGCAGCCGGGACTCCACAGATACGCAGTATTTT	CASSRDSTDTQYF
.	.	TRBV10-3	TRBJ2-7	TGTGCCATCAGTGAGTCGGAGGGCGAGCAGTACTTC	CAISESEGEQYF
TRBD1	.	TRBV2	TRBJ1-6	TGTGCCAGCAGCCGAGACAGGGCCGTAAGCTCACCCCTCCACTTT	CASSRDRAVSSPLHF
.	few	TRBV5-1	TRBJ2-6	TGCGCCAGCAGGGTAGGCAGGGGCACCGGGGCCAACGTCCTGACTTTC	CASRVGRGTGANVLTF
.	.	TRBV7-2	TRBJ1-3	TGTGCCAGCAGCACCGGGCAGCCCAGAAACACCATATATTTT	CASSTGQPRNTIYF
TRBD1	.	TRBV2	TRBJ2-7	TGTGCCAGCAGGTACCAGGGGGACAGATCCTACGAGCAGTACTTC	CASRYQGDRSYEQYF
.	.	TRBV20-1	TRBJ2-5	TGCAGTGCTATTGCTAATCAAGAGACCCAGTACTTC	CSAIANQETQYF
TRBD1	.	TRBV6-1	TRBJ2-3	TGTGCCAGCCCTAGACAGGGAATAGATACGCAGTATTTT	CASPRQGIDTQYF
TRBD1	.	TRBV28	TRBJ2-5	TGTGCCAGCACTCCTCGGCAGGGACAGCAAGAGACCCAGTACTTC	CASTPRQGQQETQYF
.	.	TRBV11-3	TRBJ2-3	TGTGCCAGCAGAGGGGGGGCGGTAGATACGCAGTATTTT	CASRGGAVDTQYF
.	few	TRBV20-1	TRBJ2-2	TGCAGTGCTAGAGATGGCATAGCAACCGGGGAGCTGTTTTTT	CSARDGIATGELFF
.	many	TRBV7-2	TRBJ1-2	TGTGCCAGCAGCTTATCAGTTGTCAGGCCCCACTTC	CASSLSVVRPHF
.	.	TRBV4-2	TRBJ2-3	TGTGCCAGCAGCCCGTTGACTAATCCCCCCTCAGATACGCAGTATTTT	CASSPLTNPPSDTQYF
TRBD1	few	TRBV5-1	TRBJ1-2	TGCGCCAGCAGCTTAGGACAGGGACTCTATGGCTACACCTTC	CASSLGQGLYGYTF
.	.	TRBV2	TRBJ1-5	TGTGCCAGCAGTGCAGCTTATAGCAATCAGCCCCAGCATTTT	CASSAAYSNQPQHF
TRBD1	.	TRBV20-1	TRBJ1-2	TGCAGTGCTAGACCTTCCTCCCCGGGACTCCCAGGGGGCTATGGCTACACCTTC	CSARPSSPGLPGGYGYTF
.	.	TRBV23-1	TRBJ2-5	TGCGCCAGCAGTCAGACGGACTGCAAAGAGACCCAGTACTTC	CASSQTDCKETQYF
.	medium-sized	TRBV7-9	TRBJ2-2	TGTGCCAGCATTCCACGAGGGAGAGGGCTAAACACCGGGGAGCTGTTTTTT	CASIPRGRGLNTGELFF
.	.	TRBV5-1	TRBJ2-2	TGCGCCAGCAGCTTGGATCCAGGGGTTAACACCGGGGAGCTGTTTTTT	CASSLDPGVNTGELFF
.	few	TRBV20-1	TRBJ2-5	TGCAGTGCGGGGCGGAGGGAGTTTCAAGAGACCCAGTACTTC	CSAGRREFQETQYF
TRBD1	.	TRBV6-5	TRBJ2-3	TGTGCCAGCAGAAGGGACAGGGGGGTAGATACGCAGTATTTT	CASRRDRGVDTQYF
.	once	TRBV7-6	TRBJ1-4	TGTGCCAGCAGCTTAGGGAAACTTAATGAAAAACTGTTTTTT	CASSLGKLNEKLFF
.	.	TRBV12-5	TRBJ2-3	TGTGCTAGTGGTTTGCACACAGATACGCAGTATTTT	CASGLHTDTQYF
.	.	TRBV20-1	TRBJ2-1	TGCAGTGCTACCCCCACGGCCCTTGAGCAGTTCTTC	CSATPTALEQFF
TRBD1	.	TRBV11-2	TRBJ1-2	TGTGCCAGCAGCTTAGGGTCAGGGACAGCTATCTTC	CASSLGSGTAIF
.	.	TRBV30	TRBJ1-5	TGTGCCTGGAGTGGACAGAAAAATCAGCCCCAGCATTTT	CAWSGQKNQPQHF
TRBD1	few	TRBV6-1	TRBJ1-1	TGTGCCAGCAGTGAAAGGACAGGTAGCACTGAAGCTTTCTTT	CASSERTGSTEAFF
TRBD1	few	TRBV20-1	TRBJ2-1	TGCAGTGCTAGAGTAGTGGGACAGGGTGTAGGGAATGAGCAGTTCTTC	CSARVVGQGVGNEQFF
TRBD1	.	TRBV27	TRBJ1-6	TGTGCCAGCAGTTTATTTGGGACAGGGAGCTCCTATAATTCACCCCTCCACTTT	CASSLFGTGSSYNSPLHF
TRBD2	.	TRBV5-1	TRBJ2-3	TGCGCCAGCAGCCCTGGACTAGCGGGGCTTCTTCAGTATTTT	CASSPGLAGLLQYF
.	.	TRBV28	TRBJ1-2	TGTGCCAGCAGCCATAACACTGGGGGGAAGAAGTATGGCTACACCTTC	CASSHNTGGKKYGYTF
TRBD2	once	TRBV4-1	TRBJ2-3	TGCGCCAGCAGCCGGACCGATCTAGCGGATACGCGGTATTTT	CASSRTDLADTRYF
TRBD2	.	TRBV2	TRBJ2-2	TGTGCCAGCAGACCATCTAGCGGTCTCACCGGGGAGCTGTTTTTT	CASRPSSGLTGELFF
.	.	TRBV18	TRBJ1-1	TGTGCCAGCTCCCCTACCGAGGCAGTGGACACTGAAGCTTTCTTT	CASSPTEAVDTEAFF
.	.	TRBV7-9	TRBJ2-7	TGTGCCAGCAGCGCTCAGGAGGGTGGCGAGCAGTACTTC	CASSAQEGGEQYF
TRBD1	once	TRBV12-3/TRBV12-4	TRBJ1-5	TGTGCCAGCAGTACACAGGGGGGCAATCAGCCCCAGCATTTT	CASSTQGGNQPQHF
.	few	TRBV7-9	TRBJ2-3	TGTGCCAGCAGCCCTAGTAGTGATACGCAGTATTTT	CASSPSSDTQYF